This T cell receptor beta chain was found in a study of cytomegalovirus exposure and HLA in healthy donors (dated by TCRdb to about 2017). Regarding the complete study: An earlier analysis of some 500 of the donors reported roughly 300 Gb of sequence data and 100 million to 140 million unique TCR beta sequences from approximately 180 million T cells. In a later analysis, previously published TCR beta repertoires from about 640 donors were re-analyzed and high-resolution HLA genotyping was added so that TCR occurrence patterns could be studied. An earlier analysis of some 500 of the donors applied high-throughput TCR beta sequencing to assess whether each TCR beta V gene segment acted as functional or pseudogenic. To predict cytomegalovirus infection status, the study brought together high-throughput TCR immunosequencing, statistical association of individual TCRs with disease status, and machine learning. In the later analysis, no new phenotypic data were used to find candidate immune exposures; instead, reliance was placed on TCR beta sequences and their occurrence across donors. The study was designed to test whether signatures of past pathogen exposure could be identified by cataloging public T cell receptors. Alongside the repertoire data, information on donor age, sex, ethnicity and CMV serostatus was compiled. Both class I and class II loci were covered by HLA typing, at four-digit resolution. Across some 400 genotyped donors of the cohort, an average of roughly 230,000 unique TCR beta nucleotide sequences per donor were sequenced, and approximately 17% of those sequences were non-productive. All discovery cohort repertoires had been generated using a single sequencing platform. A later genetic analysis used genome-wide SNP genotypes for about 55% of the 666 donors, treating that subset as a discovery cohort. The study profiled the T cell repertoires of under 700 subjects by immunosequencing and related them to cytomegalovirus serostatus. The number of typed donors differed by locus: roughly 629-640 for A, B, C, DRB1 and DQB1; 500 to 550 for DQA1; around 610 for DPA1; and 400 to 480 for DPB1. Besides the first cohort of roughly 640 subjects, a separate validation cohort made up of about 120 different subjects was used. Roughly 290 gigabases of sequencing data and roughly 80 million unique TCR sequences made up an early release that covered roughly 670 HLA-typed donors. Among the roughly 410 genotyped donors, approximately 81% belonged to the genetic ancestry cluster associated with self-reported Caucasian donors. About 5 DR-DQ haplotypes were handled as single units for association and clustering, since linkage in the cohort was strong. The study at large found these results: Broadly in line with IMGT annotations, most TCR beta V segments showed up in productive rearrangements about 87% or about 30% of the time in an earlier analysis of approximately 600 of the donors. Three of the identified cytomegalovirus-associated TCR beta chains were confirmed in vitro to be specific for cytomegalovirus antigens. The classifier was reported to diagnose cytomegalovirus status with high specificity and sensitivity in both the original cohort and the validation cohort. Specific HLA alleles were associated with over 15,000 TCR beta sequences at a false discovery rate of 0.05 in a later analysis. When HLA alleles, especially DR and DQ, strongly co-occurred, TCR associations were difficult to assign to individual alleles. Some IMGT-functional V segments, including TRBV6-2 and TRBV6-3, could not be distinguished by the 87-base-pair reads and were therefore excluded. Because counts were too low, about 18 rarely observed V segments, including chromosome 9 orphons, were left out of the earlier analysis of over 550 of the donors. Linkage disequilibrium might explain the correlated functional status among segregating V segments, but an unknown experimental factor could not be excluded. In a later analysis, HLA-associated TCR beta chains showed more clonal expansion and lower generation probabilities than non-associated chains that were equally common. In the study, some 160 TCR beta chains were listed as associated with cytomegalovirus. Sequencing depth was assumed to be roughly uniform across donors in the presence/absence analyses, though that assumption may not hold. Because HLA typing was missing for some donors at each locus, association tests included only the typed subset. In a later analysis, most CMV-associated TCR beta chains were found to appear HLA-restricted, with HLA associations seemingly driven largely by CMV exposure. A further reported finding was that TCR beta sequences accurately predicted the HLA-A and HLA-B alleles for most subjects in the first cohort. A later genetic analysis reported fewer N-insertions in productive TCRs among donors in an Asian-associated ancestry cluster than the roughly 650-donor mean. V-gene and J-gene trimming of TCR beta chains was associated with a missense DCLRE1C variant in a later genetic analysis, and the association was replicated in an independent cohort. A cluster of highly shared sequence variants was judged likely to be a technical artifact of the sequencing pipeline. The only immune exposure information available for the cohort was CMV serostatus. Most TCR sequences were observed very rarely across donors, whereas some public TCRs were present in many individuals. In a later analysis, the rate of TCR association differed among HLA loci, with DRB1 alleles having the most associated TCRs and HLA-C alleles having the fewest. According to a later analysis, parvovirus B19, influenza, CMV and Epstein-Barr virus appeared linked to several top co-occurrence clusters. According to the authors, the approach could potentially be generalized to other disease states and immunological phenotypes. In this cohort, only TCR beta chains were sequenced, and detectable features were limited by the absence of alpha or paired-chain data.

The cohort consisted of approximately 670 healthy bone marrow donors. All cohort members were sampled while nominally healthy, although unrecorded immune exposures were likely present. The donor was CMV seronegative and was included in the group of over 300 seronegative cohort members. Each donor provided a peripheral blood sample, and peripheral blood mononuclear cells were used for TCR beta sequencing. Genomic DNA extraction from the blood cell samples was performed with the Qiagen DNeasy Blood Extraction Kit. On this clone: Its cognate antigen has yet to be identified. Base qualities were left out, and no much larger clone turns up one base away.

The library was prepared using the immunoSEQ multiplex PCR assay. For the multiplex PCR, a mixture combining 60 forward primers for TCR Vbeta segments and 13 reverse primers for TCR Jbeta segments was used. The CDR3 region of rearranged TCR beta genes was amplified from genomic DNA with a multiplex PCR assay. Amplified TCR beta libraries were sequenced as 87-base-pair reads on the Illumina HiSeq System. On the authors' methods: A later analysis tallied tens of millions of unique TCR beta chains across the 550 to 850 repertoires, and some 10 million of those chains were shared by two or more donors. Raw reads were error-corrected and collapsed into unique sequences by a nearest-neighbor algorithm in which closely related sequences were merged to remove PCR and sequencing errors. V, D and J gene segments were assigned by aligning CDR3 sequences to IMGT reference sequences. For a sequence to be retained, at least a six-nucleotide match to both a V gene segment and a J gene segment was required. Rearrangements were classified as productive when the CDR3 lacked stop codons and remained in frame with V and J, and all other rearrangements were classified as non-productive. CDR3 was defined according to IMGT convention as the region running from the second conserved V-encoded cysteine to the conserved J-encoded phenylalanine. The earlier analysis of about 610 of the donors excluded sequences that lacked an unambiguous match to a single V gene segment. In an earlier analysis of a few hundred of the donors, V segments were called functional above 56.7% productive rearrangements and were called segregating when the between-donor standard deviation exceeded 5%. To diagnose cytomegalovirus status from the catalog of TCR beta chain sequences, a statistical classification framework was built. In a later analysis, V and J genes were assigned by comparing TCR nucleotide sequences against IMGT/GENE-DB human TR gene sequences. In a later analysis, CDR3 sequences and most-parsimonious VDJ recombination scenarios were assigned using the TCRdist pipeline. In a later analysis, each TCR beta chain was defined by its CDR3 amino acid sequence together with its V-gene family, and reads lacking a unique V-gene family were excluded. To address suspected cross-contamination and a sequencing artifact, a later analysis removed approximately 600 highly shared, low-generation-probability nucleotide sequences. A later analysis calculated a clonal expansion index for each public chain from normalized within-repertoire ranks of inferred template counts. In a later analysis, generation probabilities were computed with a VDJ recombination model fitted to out-of-frame rearrangements, and the resulting probabilities were checked against IGoR. A later analysis scored TCR-TCR, TCR-HLA and TCR-CMV co-occurrence with hypergeometric tests, applying a repertoire-size bias correction to TCR pairs. False discovery rates were estimated in a later analysis by permuting HLA or CMV assignments 20 times. A later analysis grouped co-occurring TCRs with DBSCAN, adding TCRdist sequence similarity when clustering within HLA-allele-positive subsets. Repertoires with fewer than 30,000 or more than 120,000 public chains, plus five repertoires with anomalous nucleotide sharing, were excluded from co-occurrence clustering. Drawn from immuneACCESS, this table holds only the in-frame rearrangements with V and J called that TCRdb kept. Clones are partly lost; checked studies trace under half to an unresolved V gene and leave the rest unexplained. V and J calls and clone size follow that table, whereas D and trimming were derived from the DNA. A total of 150,000 to 200,000 clones appear in this sample, 60% to 85% of them only once. Together, the top ten hold 1.3% to 1.5% of the sample.

There are 16 amino acids in the CDR3, from cysteine to phenylalanine inclusive. Only the CDR3 region is kept as DNA, spanning 48 bases read in frame from base 1. Sequences SGHNT (CDR1) and YYREEE (CDR2) are obtained from the germline V gene (reference sequence). V is pruned by 1 base and J by 6 bases, leaving 6 bases of the junction without a gene match. The specimen was PBMCs. This TCR was recovered from a woman younger than 45 in good health and CMV-seronegative. The chain is encoded by TRBV5-4 joined to TRBJ2-1, with 11 bases matching TRBD2. The nucleotide sequence is given as TGTGCCAGCAGCTTGTTACCGGGACTAGCGGCCAATGAGCAGTTCTTC. Its coded protein is CASSLLPGLAANEQFF.